These 30 T cell receptor beta chains were all obtained from the same sample, sequenced in a study of blood T cell repertoires in COVID-19. Assay used: immunoSEQ multiplex PCR; TCRdb lists only in-frame clones, some missing. The sample shows about 140,000 clones, 82% of them seen only once. Sequencing was carried out using peripheral blood. The receptor source for this set is a woman aged 80 or over with acute or convalescent COVID-19.

Many counts were recorded for this clone. The chain is built from TRBV7-9 and TRBJ1-6; no definite D call. The CDR3 consists of 14 residues. Trimming cost V 7 bases and J 9 bases, with 16 bases left between them. Germline V gene lookup returns CDR1 SEHNR and CDR2 FQNEAQ (reference sequence). This CDR3 is CASNLMTPRSPLHF. DNA of the CDR3: TGTGCCAGCAACCTTATGACACCTCGTTCACCCCTCCACTTT.

The genes are TRBV3-1 (or the pseudogene TRBV3-2) and TRBJ2-2; tentative D call: TRBD1 (6 bases). The germline V gene has CDR1 LGHDT and CDR2 YNNKEL (reference sequence). V was cut by 5 bases and J by 3 bases, with 13 bases left in between. The CDR3 is made up of 15 amino acids. CDR3 residues: CASSKADSYTGELFF. The CDR3 DNA follows: TGTGCCAGCAGCAAGGCGGACAGCTACACCGGGGAGCTGTTTTTT.

In this sample, this clone turned up a few times. The CDR3 region has the DNA TGTGCCTGGAGTGAATCGCGGGAGGGTGGAAACGAGCAGTACTTC. Encoded protein: CAWSESREGGNEQYF. The genes are TRBV30 and TRBJ2-7; TRBD2 matches at 9 bases. Germline V lookup: CDR1 GTSNPN, CDR2 SVGIG (reference sequence). The CDR3 runs 15 residues. The junction had 9 bases not matched to a gene; V was cut back by 1 base and J by 5 bases.

The chain employs TRBV4-2 and TRBJ1-2, with no clear D. V lost 0 bases to trimming and J lost 0 bases, with 14 bases between them. Germline lookup yields CDR1 LGHNA and CDR2 YNFKEQ. This CDR3 has 17 residues. The CDR3: CASSQDLRRLANYGYTF. Written as DNA, the CDR3 is TGTGCCAGCAGCCAAGATCTTCGGCGGCTTGCTAACTATGGCTACACCTTC.

This chain connects TRBV3-1 (or the pseudogene TRBV3-2) to TRBJ2-5; 8 nucleotides agree with TRBD1. The CDR3 has 15 amino acids. In germline, CDR1 is LGHDT, CDR2 YNNKEL (reference sequence). The trim removed 1 base at V and 5 bases at J, leaving 6 bases unmatched. CDR3 DNA sequence: TGTGCCAGCAGCCAAGTGCCCAGGGGGCACGAGACCCAGTACTTC. Translated: CASSQVPRGHETQYF.

The chain is built from TRBV11-2 and TRBJ2-3; D may be TRBD2 (6 bases). From germline, CDR1 is SGHAT and CDR2 FQNNGV. The length of the CDR3 is 16 residues. The V end was cut by 4 bases, the J end by 9 bases, with 23 bases between. The CDR3 loop reads CASSSSGVPRGGTQYF. CDR3 DNA: TGTGCCAGCAGCTCCAGTGGAGTCCCGCGAGGAGGGACGCAGTATTTT.

The J gene is TRBJ1-5, the V gene TRBV12-5; D is perhaps TRBD1 (5 bases). Germline CDR1 reads LGHNT; CDR2 reads FRNRAP. Trimming shortened V by 5 bases and J by 2 bases, and 7 bases separated the two germline ends. This CDR3 is 13 amino acids long. The CDR3 nucleotides read TGTGCTAGTGGTCGGGGGGGCAATCAGCCCCAGCATTTT. It is translated as CASGRGGNQPQHF.

The chain has TRBV5-6 and TRBJ1-2, with D possibly TRBD1 on 6 matching bases. With 3 bases removed from V and 3 bases from J, the gap between germline ends came to 18 bases. The CDR3 is 16 residues long. Germline-derived CDR1 and CDR2 are SGHDT and YYEEEE. CDR3 coding DNA: TGTGCCAGCAGCTATTTGGGAGCCGGACAGTACTATGGCTACACCTTC. Residues: CASSYLGAGQYYGYTF.

The V call is TRBV10-3, the J call TRBJ2-1; weak D call: TRBD1 (7 bases). The V end lost 2 bases, the J end lost 7 bases, and 15 bases lay between the germline ends. The CDR3 length is 15 residues. The V gene's germline CDR1 is ENHRY and CDR2 SYGVKD. CDR3 sequence reads: CAISEPGRGANEQFF. The CDR3, as DNA: TGTGCCATCAGTGAGCCCGGCAGGGGGGCGAATGAGCAGTTCTTC.

The chain is built from TRBV19 and TRBJ2-3, with 9 bases identical to TRBD2. Trimming took 5 bases from V and 0 from J; bases not matched to a gene: 9. Germline loops: CDR1 LNHDA, CDR2 SQIVND (reference sequence). The CDR3 covers 17 residues. The CDR3 DNA reads TGTGCCAGTAGTGGAGGGACTAGCAGCATTAGCACAGATACGCAGTATTTT. Translation: CASSGGTSSISTDTQYF.

The rearrangement joins TRBV4-1 to TRBJ1-6, with 12 bases aligning to TRBD1. The CDR3 has 20 amino acids. Germline-derived CDR1 and CDR2 are MGHRA and YSYEKL. Germline trimming cut 4 bases from V and 0 bases from J; bases unmatched to any gene: 10. The DNA of the CDR3 is TGCGCCAGCAGCCTGACCGGGACAGGGGGCCAGAGCTCCTATAATTCACCCCTCCACTTT. Its translation: CASSLTGTGGQSSYNSPLHF.

In the case of this clone: This sample includes further DNA sequences coding for the same CDR3. The CDR3 reads CASSPDSYGYTF. In DNA, the CDR3 is TGTGCCAGCTCACCTGACTCTTATGGCTACACCTTC. The rearrangement links TRBV18 to TRBJ1-2; no clear D gene. The CDR3 covers 12 residues. Trimming removed 3 bases at V and 5 bases at J, with 7 bases between. Per germline, CDR1 KGHSH and CDR2 LQKENI.

In its sample, this clone was seen a few times. The chain combines TRBV10-3 with TRBJ2-7; 9 bases align to TRBD1. In germline, CDR1 is ENHRY, CDR2 SYGVKD. The CDR3 has 14 residues. Trimming removed 2 bases from V and 5 bases from J; junction bases left unmatched: 4. The chain's CDR3 is CAISERTGVNEQYF. CDR3 nucleotide sequence: TGTGCCATCAGTGAGAGGACAGGGGTGAACGAGCAGTACTTC.

The chain uses TRBV9 and TRBJ2-2; TRBD2 matches 14 bases. CDR1 and CDR2 (germline): SGDLS, YYNGEE. This CDR3 comprises 16 residues. Germline trimming cut 3 bases from V and 6 bases from J; bases unmatched to any gene: 4. The CDR3 DNA sequence: TGTGCCAGCAGCGCACCGGGACTAGCGGGGGCCGGGGAGCTGTTTTTT. This sequence encodes CASSAPGLAGAGELFF.

The V and J genes are TRBV13 and TRBJ2-7; TRBD2 matches at 11 bases. The J segment lost 4 bases and the V segment lost 5 bases, leaving 13 bases of the junction unmatched. CDR3 length: 17 residues. CDR1 and CDR2 (germline): PRHDT, FYEKMQ (reference sequence). The CDR3 DNA is TGTGCCAGCAGCCCGCCCTACCTAGCGGGAGGAAGATACGAGCAGTACTTC. Protein product: CASSPPYLAGGRYEQYF.

This clone was observed at least ten times. This chain links TRBV2 with TRBJ2-7, with D maybe TRBD2 (6 bases). Germline loops: CDR1 SNHLY, CDR2 FYNNEI. This CDR3 is 14 amino acids long. Trimming removed 7 bases at V and 7 bases at J, with 20 bases between. CDR3 DNA sequence: TGTGCCAGCACTAAGGTCGGCAGGGCGGGAGAGCAGTACTTC. Its protein is CASTKVGRAGEQYF.

J is TRBJ2-7 and V is TRBV30; TRBD1 agrees at 10 bases. Trimming cost V 5 bases and J 1 base; bases outside gene matches: 2. Germline V lookup: CDR1 GTSNPN, CDR2 SVGIG (reference sequence). The CDR3 spans 13 residues. CDR3: CAWDRGLSYEQYF. For the CDR3, the DNA is TGTGCCTGGGACAGGGGGCTTTCCTACGAGCAGTACTTC.

The rearrangement links TRBV28 to TRBJ2-7; D is uncertain. Germline CDR1 is MDHEN and CDR2 is SYDVKM. This CDR3 has 14 residues. Between the trimmed V and J ends, which lost 6 bases and 6 bases, there was a span of 18 bases. CDR3 sequence (DNA): TGTGCCAGCAGCTCCGCCCTAGTGTCCCCCGAGCAGTACTTC. It specifies CASSSALVSPEQYF.

The V and J genes are TRBV5-6 and TRBJ2-7; TRBD1 aligns across 10 bases. Germline CDR1 and CDR2: SGHDT and YYEEEE. V gave up 4 bases and J gave up 4 bases; unmatched junction bases: 5. The CDR3 is made up of 14 amino acids. The CDR3 DNA follows: TGTGCCAGCAGCGAGGACAGGGGGGCTTACGAGCAGTACTTC. It translates to CASSEDRGAYEQYF.

This chain uses TRBV2 with TRBJ1-3; D not resolved. The CDR3 is made up of 14 amino acids. CDR1 SNHLY and CDR2 FYNNEI come from the germline V gene. V shed 5 bases and J shed 0 bases, with 8 bases lying between them. CDR3 nucleotide sequence: TGTGCCAGCAGTCTCGGTTCCTCTGGAAACACCATATATTTT. Translation: CASSLGSSGNTIYF.

The J gene is TRBJ1-1, the V gene TRBV5-8, with 7 bases matching TRBD1. The CDR3 runs 14 residues. The V and J ends lost 4 bases and 5 bases, in that order; junction bases with no gene match: 8. CDR1 is SGHTS and CDR2 is YDEGEE in the germline V gene. The CDR3 DNA follows: TGTGCCAGCAGCCAAAACAGGGGTGTGACTGAAGCTTTCTTT. The encoded protein is CASSQNRGVTEAFF.

The chain recombines TRBV11-2 with TRBJ2-1, with 8 bases aligning to TRBD2. CDR1 is SGHAT, CDR2 FQNNGV, per germline. This CDR3 is 11 amino acids long. Trimming took 5 bases from V and 10 from J; bases not matched to a gene: 1. In DNA, the CDR3 is TGTGCCAGCAGCGCTAGCGGGGAGCAGTTCTTC. Translating gives CASSASGEQFF.

The chain is built from TRBV9 and TRBJ1-4, with 7 bases identical to TRBD1. From germline, CDR1 is SGDLS and CDR2 YYNGEE. This CDR3 has 19 amino acids. With 0 bases clipped from V and 1 base from J, the junction kept 12 bases outside the gene matches. The CDR3 spells CASSVGGTDLIRTNEKLFF. CDR3 DNA: TGTGCCAGCAGCGTAGGAGGGACAGACCTAATCAGAACTAATGAAAAACTGTTTTTT.

J is TRBJ2-5 and V is TRBV24-1, with D uncertain. This CDR3 is built from 13 residues. Germline V gene lookup returns CDR1 KGHDR and CDR2 SFDVKD. Trimming removed 7 bases from V and 3 bases from J, with 11 bases in between. The DNA of the CDR3 is TGTGCCACCAGGGATAGCCGCAAAGAGACCCAGTACTTC. Its translation: CATRDSRKETQYF.

CDR3 region: CASRFNSGNTIYF. CDR3 bases: TGTGCCAGCAGGTTCAACTCTGGAAACACCATATATTTT. The rearrangement links TRBV4-2 to TRBJ1-3; no clear D. The germline V gene has CDR1 LGHNA and CDR2 YNFKEQ. The CDR3 has 13 residues. V was cut by 6 bases and J by 0 bases, with 6 bases left in between.

This clone was detected a few times. The gene calls are TRBV6-2 or TRBV6-3 and TRBJ1-3; D is unclear. The V and J ends lost 6 bases and 3 bases respectively, with 12 bases between them. Looked up from germline, CDR1 is MNHEY and CDR2 is SVGEGT. This CDR3 region has 14 residues. The CDR3 here is CASSSGWSGNTIYF. In nucleotides, the CDR3 is TGTGCCAGCAGCTCCGGATGGAGTGGAAACACCATATATTTT.

The chain uses TRBV5-1 and TRBJ2-5, with 9 nucleotides matching TRBD1. V shed 5 bases, J shed 4 bases, and the junction held 6 bases outside the gene matches. Germline CDR1 reads SGHRS; CDR2 reads YFSETQ. CDR3 length: 14 amino acids. CDR3 region: CASRIVGQGETQYF. The CDR3 DNA sequence: TGCGCCAGCAGGATTGTGGGACAGGGAGAGACCCAGTACTTC.

The chain's CDR3 is CASSLFRGFGGRASNEQFF. The CDR3 DNA reads as TGTGCCAGCAGTTTATTCCGGGGGTTTGGCGGGAGGGCCTCGAATGAGCAGTTCTTC. This sequence joins TRBV28 and TRBJ2-1; 9 bases match TRBD2. The trim removed 1 base at V and 7 bases at J, leaving 17 bases unmatched. Germline V gene data show CDR1 as MDHEN and CDR2 as SYDVKM. CDR3 length: 19 residues.

The J gene is TRBJ2-1, the V gene TRBV4-2; 7 bases fit TRBD2. Germline-derived CDR1 and CDR2 are LGHNA and YNFKEQ. V was pared by 0 bases and J by 5 bases, with 4 bases of the junction left unmatched. The CDR3 is made up of 15 amino acids. In DNA, the CDR3 is TGTGCCAGCAGCCAAGAGGTAGCGGGTCACAATGAGCAGTTCTTC. It yields the protein CASSQEVAGHNEQFF.

The V and J genes are TRBV4-2 and TRBJ2-2; D ambiguous. With 5 bases removed from V and 0 bases from J, the gap between germline ends came to 13 bases. There are 16 residues in the CDR3. Germline V gene lookup returns CDR1 LGHNA and CDR2 YNFKEQ. CDR3 DNA: TGTGCCAGCAGCTGGATGAGAGGCGCGAACACCGGGGAGCTGTTTTTT. Translating gives CASSWMRGANTGELFF.